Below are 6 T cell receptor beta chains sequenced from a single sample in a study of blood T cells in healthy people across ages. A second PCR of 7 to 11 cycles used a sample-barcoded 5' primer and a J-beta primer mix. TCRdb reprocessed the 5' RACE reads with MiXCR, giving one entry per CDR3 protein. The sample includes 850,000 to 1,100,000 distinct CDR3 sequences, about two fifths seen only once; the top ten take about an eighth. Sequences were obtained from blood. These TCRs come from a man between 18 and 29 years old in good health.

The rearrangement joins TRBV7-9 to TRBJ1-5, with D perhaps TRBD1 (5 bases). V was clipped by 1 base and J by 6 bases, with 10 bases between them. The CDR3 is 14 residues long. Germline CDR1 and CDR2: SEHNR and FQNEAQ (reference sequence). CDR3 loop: CASSLESGIQPQHF. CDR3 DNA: TGTGCCAGCAGCTTAGAGTCAGGGATTCAGCCCCAGCATTTT.

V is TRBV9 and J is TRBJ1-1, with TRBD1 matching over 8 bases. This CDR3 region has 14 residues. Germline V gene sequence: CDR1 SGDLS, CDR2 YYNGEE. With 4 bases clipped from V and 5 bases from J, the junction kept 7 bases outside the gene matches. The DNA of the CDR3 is TGTGCCAGCAGCCCTCGGACAGGGCAAACTGAAGCTTTCTTT. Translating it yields CASSPRTGQTEAFF.

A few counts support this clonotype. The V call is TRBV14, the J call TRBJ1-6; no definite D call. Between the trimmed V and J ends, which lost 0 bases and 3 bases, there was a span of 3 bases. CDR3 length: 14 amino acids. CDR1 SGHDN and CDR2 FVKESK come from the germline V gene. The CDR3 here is CASSQEGYNSPLHF. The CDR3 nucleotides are TGTGCCAGCAGCCAAGAAGGCTATAATTCACCCCTCCACTTT.

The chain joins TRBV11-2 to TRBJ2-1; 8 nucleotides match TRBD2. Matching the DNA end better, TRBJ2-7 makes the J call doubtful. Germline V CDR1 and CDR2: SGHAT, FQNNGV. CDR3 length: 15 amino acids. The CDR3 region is CASSSNAGGPNEQYF. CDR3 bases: TGTGCCAGCAGTTCCAACGCGGGGGGTCCCAATGAGCAGTACTTC.

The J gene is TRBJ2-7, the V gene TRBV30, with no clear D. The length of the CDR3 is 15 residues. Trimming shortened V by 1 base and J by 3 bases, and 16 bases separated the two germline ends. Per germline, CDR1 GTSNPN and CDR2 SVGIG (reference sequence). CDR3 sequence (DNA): TGTGCCTGGAGTGCCCCCGGGCAGTGGATCTACGAGCAGTACTTC. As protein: CAWSAPGQWIYEQYF.

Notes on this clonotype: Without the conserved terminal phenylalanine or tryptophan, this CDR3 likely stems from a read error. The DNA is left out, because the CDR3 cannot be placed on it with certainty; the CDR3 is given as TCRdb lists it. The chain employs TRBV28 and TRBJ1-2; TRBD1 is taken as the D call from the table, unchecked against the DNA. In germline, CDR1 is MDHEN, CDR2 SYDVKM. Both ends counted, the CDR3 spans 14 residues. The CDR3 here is CASSPGVFNYGHTV.